These T cell receptor beta chains were read from a single sample in a study of T cell responses to AZD1222 COVID-19 vaccine. Profiling relied on immunoSEQ multiplex PCR, and the TCRdb table lists in-frame clones only, not all of them. Counted here are around 190,000 clones, around nine tenths occurring once; the ten biggest clones make up roughly 12%. The sample here was peripheral blood, taken 28 days after the second AZD1222 dose. Every receptor here comes from an adult who received the AZD1222 COVID-19 vaccine. Both conserved end residues are part of each CDR3. Each record gives: D gene, clone size, J gene, V gene, CDR3 DNA, CDR3 protein. D genes are given only for firm matches. Not every row has a clone size; where given, it reads once, few, many or a size class.

. . TRBJ1-1 TRBV19 TGTGCCAGTAGTATAGATGAGGGGAAGACTGAAGCTTTCTTT CASSIDEGKTEAFF
. . TRBJ1-2 TRBV6-5 TGTGCCAGCAGTTACAGGGGCGTAGGCTATGGCTACACCTTC CASSYRGVGYGYTF
. . TRBJ1-1 TRBV6-5 TGTGCCAGCAGTTTGGGGAGAATGAACACTGAAGCTTTCTTT CASSLGRMNTEAFF
. . TRBJ2-1 TRBV6-2/TRBV6-3 TGTGCCAGCAGTTACTCTTTAACAGTACCAAGCTTATCCTACAATGAGCAGTTCTTC CASSYSLTVPSLSYNEQFF
TRBD1 . TRBJ1-1 TRBV5-6 TGTGCCAGCAGCTTGGGACAGGGGTCCACTGAAGCTTTCTTT CASSLGQGSTEAFF
TRBD1 . TRBJ2-1 TRBV5-1 TGCGCCAGCAGCTCTCAGGGGGCCAATGAGCAGTTCTTC CASSSQGANEQFF
. . TRBJ1-3 TRBV7-2 TGTGCCAGCAGCCAAAGGGGGGGCTCTGGAAACACCATATATTTT CASSQRGGSGNTIYF
. few TRBJ1-6 TRBV3-1/TRBV3-2 TGTGCCAGCAGCCTCAATACGTATAATTCACCCCTCCACTTT CASSLNTYNSPLHF
. . TRBJ2-3 TRBV7-3 TGTGCCAGCAGCCAAAATCCATACAGGGGAGGAGCAGATACGCAGTATTTT CASSQNPYRGGADTQYF
. . TRBJ2-2 TRBV6-5 TGTGCCAGCAGCGGGGTGACCGGGGAGCTGTTTTTT CASSGVTGELFF
TRBD2 . TRBJ2-3 TRBV7-2 TGTGCCAGCAGTTTTAGCGGGGGGTACACAGATACGCAGTATTTT CASSFSGGYTDTQYF
TRBD1 . TRBJ1-2 TRBV9 TGTGCCAGCAGCCCGACACAGGGGAACTATGGCTACACCTTC CASSPTQGNYGYTF
. . TRBJ2-7 TRBV19 TGTGCCAGTAGTATAGCTTTGGGAGTCTACGAGCAGTACTTC CASSIALGVYEQYF
TRBD1 . TRBJ1-2 TRBV19 TGTGCCAGTAGTATGCCGGGACAGGGGGGCGTGAACTATGGCTACACCTTC CASSMPGQGGVNYGYTF
. . TRBJ2-2 TRBV14 TGTGCCAGCAGCCAAGTCCGACTTCAGACCGGGGAGCTGTTTTTT CASSQVRLQTGELFF
. . TRBJ2-7 TRBV20-1 TGCAGTGCTAGTGCAGGTAGGAGCTCCTACGAGCAGTACTTC CSASAGRSSYEQYF
TRBD1 . TRBJ2-5 TRBV9 TGTGCCAGCAGCGTTGGGGGCAGGGGGCAAGAGACCCAGTACTTC CASSVGGRGQETQYF
. . TRBJ2-5 TRBV7-9 TGTGCCAGCAGCTTAATCCCAGGTCCCGAGACCCAGTACTTC CASSLIPGPETQYF
. few TRBJ1-5 TRBV21-1 TGTGCCAGCAGCACCGGGCCTATGGGTCAGCCCCAGCATTTT CASSTGPMGQPQHF
TRBD1 . TRBJ1-1 TRBV9 TGTGCCAGCAGCGTAGGCAGGGGGCGCACCGACACTGAAGCTTTCTTT CASSVGRGRTDTEAFF
. . TRBJ1-1 TRBV9 TGTGCCAGCAGCGTAGCCACAGCACCGAACACTGAAGCTTTCTTT CASSVATAPNTEAFF
. . TRBJ2-2 TRBV6-1 TGTGCCAGCAGTGAGGCCCCCAGACACACCGGGGAGCTGTTTTTT CASSEAPRHTGELFF
. . TRBJ1-1 TRBV9 TGTGCCAGCAGCGTAGCTGGGGGAATGAACACTGAAGCTTTCTTT CASSVAGGMNTEAFF
TRBD1 . TRBJ2-4 TRBV28 TGTGCCAGCAGTGTTACCGGGACAGCATTAAACATTCAGTACTTC CASSVTGTALNIQYF
TRBD1 once TRBJ1-1 TRBV6-5 TGTGCCAGCAGTCTGGGACAGGGCGGCACTGAAGCTTTCTTT CASSLGQGGTEAFF
. . TRBJ2-7 TRBV21-1 TGTGCCAGCAGCACCCGATCGGGGGGAAGAATCTCCTACGAGCAGTACTTC CASSTRSGGRISYEQYF
. . TRBJ2-3 TRBV6-1 TGTGCCAGCAGTGAGTTTGTCGAGACAGATACGCAGTATTTT CASSEFVETDTQYF
. . TRBJ1-1 TRBV19 TGTGCCAGTAGTAAACGGGGCACTGAAGCTTTCTTT CASSKRGTEAFF
TRBD1 . TRBJ1-1 TRBV5-1 TGCGCCAGCAGCTCAGGACAGGGGGCCGCTGAAGCTTTCTTT CASSSGQGAAEAFF
. . TRBJ2-7 TRBV20-1 TGCAGTACCCAGGGGACCTACGAGCAGTACTTC CSTQGTYEQYF
. once TRBJ1-4 TRBV4-1 TGCGCCAGCAGCCAAGAAGGCAGAGCCCATGAAAAACTGTTTTTT CASSQEGRAHEKLFF
. . TRBJ2-2 TRBV7-9 TGTGCCAGCAGCTTGAGACAGAACACCGGGGAGCTGTTTTTT CASSLRQNTGELFF
TRBD1 . TRBJ2-7 TRBV19 TGTGCCAGTAGTGTCCAACGACAGGGTGGCGACGAGCAGTACTTC CASSVQRQGGDEQYF
. . TRBJ2-7 TRBV10-2 TGCGCCAGCAGTAGAAACGGGGGTACCTACGAGCAGTACTTC CASSRNGGTYEQYF
. . TRBJ1-2 TRBV4-3 TGCGCCAGCAGCCAAGGTGGGTTCCGCTATGGCTACACCTTC CASSQGGFRYGYTF
. . TRBJ2-1 TRBV9 TGTGCCAGCAGCGTAGGGGGGGGCGTAGGCAATGAGCAGTTCTTC CASSVGGGVGNEQFF
. . TRBJ2-1 TRBV2 TGTGCCAGCGGGGGCGGCGAGCAGTTCTTC CASGGGEQFF
. few TRBJ1-2 TRBV10-3 TGTGCCATCAGCGCCGACCGGATGGGCTACACCTTC CAISADRMGYTF
TRBD1 few TRBJ2-5 TRBV10-2 TGCGCCACCGGGAGACCGGGACAGGGGGGGGAGACCCAGTACTTC CATGRPGQGGETQYF
. . TRBJ1-4 TRBV5-6 TGTGCCAGCAGCTGGGCCGCGGGGGAAAAACTGTTTTTT CASSWAAGEKLFF
. . TRBJ1-2 TRBV2 TGTGCCAGCAGTGAAGAAGGGAGGGGAGTCGATGGCTACACCTTC CASSEEGRGVDGYTF
. few TRBJ2-7 TRBV6-5 TGTGCACTAACGGTCGGGGGCCCTACCTACGAGCAGTACTTC CALTVGGPTYEQYF
TRBD1 . TRBJ1-4 TRBV9 TGTGCCAGCAGCACCTCCTCAGGGGGAGGAAATGAAAAACTGTTTTTT CASSTSSGGGNEKLFF
TRBD1 . TRBJ1-1 TRBV6-5 TGTGCCAGCAGTTACTCTCGACAGGGGAGAGCTGAAGCTTTCTTT CASSYSRQGRAEAFF
TRBD2 . TRBJ2-2 TRBV4-3 TGCGCCAGCAGCCAAGATCTGGTAGCGGGGGGGCCGGGCACCGGGGAGCTGTTTTTT CASSQDLVAGGPGTGELFF
TRBD1 . TRBJ2-5 TRBV19 TGTGCCAGTAGTATAGAGTTAGACAGGGGTGCATACGAGACCCAGTACTTC CASSIELDRGAYETQYF
TRBD1 . TRBJ1-5 TRBV10-3 TGTGCCATCAGTGAGTCCCGGACAGGGGAATCGCCCCAGCATTTT CAISESRTGESPQHF
TRBD1 . TRBJ2-5 TRBV2 TGTGCCAGCAGTGGGGGACAGGGGGCGCGGGAGACCCAGTACTTC CASSGGQGARETQYF
TRBD1 . TRBJ1-3 TRBV6-5 TGTGCCAGCAGACGACAGGGGGCGACTGGAAACACCATATATTTT CASRRQGATGNTIYF
. . TRBJ2-5 TRBV6-5 TGTGCCAGCTACAGGACAGCGGAGACCCAGTACTTC CASYRTAETQYF
. once TRBJ1-2 TRBV5-6 TGTGCCAGCAGCCGAATGACCAGGGTAGCCAACTATGGCTACACCTTC CASSRMTRVANYGYTF
. . TRBJ2-2 TRBV7-3 TGTGCCAGCAGCTTAACCGGGGGAGGCACCGGGGAGCTGTTTTTT CASSLTGGGTGELFF
TRBD2 . TRBJ2-7 TRBV7-2 TGTGCCAGCAGGGGCGGACTAGCGGGGGCCTGGTGGCGCTACGAGCAGTACTTC CASRGGLAGAWWRYEQYF
. . TRBJ2-3 TRBV11-3 TGTGCCAGCAGCGAGGGGGGCACAGATACGCAGTATTTT CASSEGGTDTQYF
TRBD2 . TRBJ2-5 TRBV29-1 TGCAGCGTTGAGACTAGCGGGGATCCGGAGACCCAGTACTTC CSVETSGDPETQYF